What follows is one T cell receptor (beta chain) and its context. What it recognizes is unknown. The CDR3 does not close with the conserved phenylalanine or tryptophan, likely indicating a read error. The DNA is omitted, as the CDR3 cannot be located on it reliably, and the CDR3 follows TCRdb's listing. The CDR3 adds up to 15 amino acids, both ends counted. CDR1 SQVTM and CDR2 ANQGSEA come from the germline V gene. This sample stems from a study of tumor and adjacent non-tumor tissue in lung cancer. Study-wide background: Patients comprised about eleven adenocarcinoma, 2 squamous cell carcinoma and 1 small cell lung cancer. Points from the study as a whole: In normal lung, the top 100 clones were significantly more dominant than in tumor.

TCRbeta libraries were built with three rounds of nested PCR, modified from ARM-PCR. TCRdb re-analysed the multiplex PCR reads in MiXCR, keeping a single row per CDR3 protein. The data show approximately 120,000 distinct CDR3 sequences, with under 65% seen just once and roughly 19% held by the top ten. The template was RNA from unsorted bulk tissue. More than 3 cm separated this lung sample from the edge of the tumor. Chemotherapy-naive patients with new lung cancer underwent thoracic surgery in China, August–late 2014. The sequenced sample consisted of distant non-tumor lung tissue. The chain recombines TRBV29-1 with TRBJ2-5; the table calls TRBD2, which could not be checked here. This sequence originates from a man between 60 and 75 years old with non-small cell lung cancer. CDR3 region: CSVEGGRGRSETLYY.